This T cell receptor (beta chain) was sequenced for a study of T cell repertoires in ileal Crohn's disease. This table comes from immunoSEQ multiplex PCR, and its TCRdb copy is limited to in-frame clones, with some not included. The table has about 7,200 clones, under 85% seen once. Time point given: inflamed ileum from the surgical specimen. The origin of this receptor is an adult with Crohn's disease. The sample comprised ileal tissue.

The CDR3 DNA is TGTGCCAGCAGTATGACCCCTGAAGCTTTCTTT. It encodes CASSMTPEAFF. J is TRBJ1-1 and V is TRBV7-9; D gene unclear. CDR3 length equals 11 residues. The V end lost 6 bases, the J end lost 6 bases, and 8 bases lay between the germline ends. In germline, CDR1 is SEHNR, CDR2 FQNEAQ (reference sequence). Drawing the rest from reference TRBV7-9 and TRBJ1-1, the complete variable domain is DTGVSQNPRHKITKRGQNVTFRCDPISEHNRLYWYRQTLGQGPEFLTYFQNEAQLEKSRLLSDRFSAERPKGSFSTLEIQRTEQGDSAMYLCASSMTPEAFFGQGTRLTVV.